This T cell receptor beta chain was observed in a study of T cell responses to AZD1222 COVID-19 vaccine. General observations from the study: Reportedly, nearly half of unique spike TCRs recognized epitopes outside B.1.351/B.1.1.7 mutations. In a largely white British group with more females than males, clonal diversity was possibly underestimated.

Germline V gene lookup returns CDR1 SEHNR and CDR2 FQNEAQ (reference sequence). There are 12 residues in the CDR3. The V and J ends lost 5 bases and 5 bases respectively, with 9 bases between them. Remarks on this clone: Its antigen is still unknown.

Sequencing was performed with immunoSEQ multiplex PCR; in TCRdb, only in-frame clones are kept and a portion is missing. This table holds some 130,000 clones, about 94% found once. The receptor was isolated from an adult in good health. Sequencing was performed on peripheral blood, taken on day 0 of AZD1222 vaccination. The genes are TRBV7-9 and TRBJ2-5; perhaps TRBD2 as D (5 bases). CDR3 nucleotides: TGTGCCAGCAGCCCTACGGGGGAGACCCAGTACTTC. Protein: CASSPTGETQYF. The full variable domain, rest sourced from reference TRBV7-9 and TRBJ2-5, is DTGVSQNPRHKITKRGQNVTFRCDPISEHNRLYWYRQTLGQGPEFLTYFQNEAQLEKSRLLSDRFSAERPKGSFSTLEIQRTEQGDSAMYLCASSPTGETQYFGPGTRLLVL.